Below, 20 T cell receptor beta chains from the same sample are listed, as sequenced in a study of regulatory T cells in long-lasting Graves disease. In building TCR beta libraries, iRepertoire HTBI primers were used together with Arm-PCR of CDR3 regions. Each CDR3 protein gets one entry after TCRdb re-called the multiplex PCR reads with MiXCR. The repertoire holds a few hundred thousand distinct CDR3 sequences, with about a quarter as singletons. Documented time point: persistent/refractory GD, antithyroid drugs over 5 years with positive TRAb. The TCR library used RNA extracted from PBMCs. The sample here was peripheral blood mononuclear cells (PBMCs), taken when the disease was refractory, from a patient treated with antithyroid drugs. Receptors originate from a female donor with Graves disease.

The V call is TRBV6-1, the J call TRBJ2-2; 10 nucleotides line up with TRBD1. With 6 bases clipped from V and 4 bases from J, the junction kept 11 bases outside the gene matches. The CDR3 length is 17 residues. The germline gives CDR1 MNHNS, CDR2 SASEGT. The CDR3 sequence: CASRRTGTGDSTGELFF. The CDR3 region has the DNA TGTGCCAGCAGGAGAACCGGGACAGGGGATTCCACCGGGGAGCTGTTTTTT.

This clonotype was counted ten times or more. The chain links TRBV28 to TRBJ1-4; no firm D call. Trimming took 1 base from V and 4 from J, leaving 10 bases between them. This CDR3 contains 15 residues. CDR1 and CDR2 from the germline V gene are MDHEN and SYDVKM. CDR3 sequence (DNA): TGTGCCAGCAGTTTATTCGATTGGGATAATGAAAAACTGTTTTTT. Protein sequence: CASSLFDWDNEKLFF.

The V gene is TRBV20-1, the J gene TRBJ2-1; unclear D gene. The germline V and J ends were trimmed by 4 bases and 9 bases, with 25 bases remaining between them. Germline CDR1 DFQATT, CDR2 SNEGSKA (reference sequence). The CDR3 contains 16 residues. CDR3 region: CSAKDRSRVLVGEQFF. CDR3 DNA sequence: TGCAGTGCTAAGGACCGTAGCCGGGTCCTGGTGGGTGAGCAGTTCTTC.

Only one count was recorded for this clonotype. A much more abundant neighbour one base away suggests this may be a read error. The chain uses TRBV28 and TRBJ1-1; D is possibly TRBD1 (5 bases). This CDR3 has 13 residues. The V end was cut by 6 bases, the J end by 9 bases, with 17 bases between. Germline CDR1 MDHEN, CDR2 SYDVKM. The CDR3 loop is CASRLPQTVQAFF. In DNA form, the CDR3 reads TGTGCCAGCAGACTTCCCCAGACAGTTCAAGCTTTCTTT.

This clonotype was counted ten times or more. CDR3 sequence (DNA): TGTGCCAGCAGCTTATACGAGGGAAACACCGGGGAGCTGTTTTTT. Translated, it gives CASSLYEGNTGELFF. The chain carries TRBV7-2 and TRBJ2-2, with D possibly matching TRBD2 (5 bases). CDR1 and CDR2 (germline): SGHTA, FQGNSA. The CDR3 has 15 residues. Trimming left V 2 bases short and J 2 bases short, with 9 bases between.

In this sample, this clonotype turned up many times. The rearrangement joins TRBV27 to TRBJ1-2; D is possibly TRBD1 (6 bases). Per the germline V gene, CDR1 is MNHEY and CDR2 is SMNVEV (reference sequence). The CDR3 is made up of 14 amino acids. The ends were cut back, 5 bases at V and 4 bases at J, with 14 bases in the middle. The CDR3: CASSPMRTAYGYTF. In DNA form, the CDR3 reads TGTGCCAGCAGTCCGATGAGGACAGCCTATGGCTACACCTTC.

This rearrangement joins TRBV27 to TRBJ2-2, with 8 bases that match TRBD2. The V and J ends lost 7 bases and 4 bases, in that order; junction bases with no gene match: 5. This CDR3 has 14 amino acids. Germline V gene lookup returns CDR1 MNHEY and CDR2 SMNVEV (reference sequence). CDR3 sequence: CASKGLVATGELFF. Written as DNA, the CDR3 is TGTGCCAGCAAGGGACTAGTGGCCACCGGGGAGCTGTTTTTT.

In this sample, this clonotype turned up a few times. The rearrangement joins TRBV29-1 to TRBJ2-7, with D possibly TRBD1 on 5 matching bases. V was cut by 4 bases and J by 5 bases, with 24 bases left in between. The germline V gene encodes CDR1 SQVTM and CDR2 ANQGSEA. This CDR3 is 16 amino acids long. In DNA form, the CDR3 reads TGCAGCGTTGGAGGTCAGGGAATCATTAAAGGAGACGAGCAGTACTTC. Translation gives CSVGGQGIIKGDEQYF.

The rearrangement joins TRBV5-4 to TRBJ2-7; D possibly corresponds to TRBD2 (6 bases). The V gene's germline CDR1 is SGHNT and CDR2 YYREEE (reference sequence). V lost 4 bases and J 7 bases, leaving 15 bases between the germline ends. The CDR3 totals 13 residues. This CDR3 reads CASSLSGDREQYF. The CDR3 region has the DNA TGTGCCAGCAGCCTATCGGGGGATCGGGAGCAGTACTTC.

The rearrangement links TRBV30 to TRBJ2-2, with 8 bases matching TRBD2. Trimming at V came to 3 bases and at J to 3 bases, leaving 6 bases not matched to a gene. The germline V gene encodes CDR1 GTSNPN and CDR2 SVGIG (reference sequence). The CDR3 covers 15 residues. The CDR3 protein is CAWSASGRDTGELFF. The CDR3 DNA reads TGTGCCTGGAGCGCGAGCGGGAGAGACACCGGGGAGCTGTTTTTT.

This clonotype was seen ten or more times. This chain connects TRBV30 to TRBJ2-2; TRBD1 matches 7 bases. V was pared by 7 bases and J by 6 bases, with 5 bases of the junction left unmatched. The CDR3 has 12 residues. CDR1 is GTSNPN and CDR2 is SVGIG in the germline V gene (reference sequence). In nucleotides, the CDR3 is TGTGCCTCCGCGCAGGGGGCCGGGGAGCTGTTTTTT. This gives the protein CASAQGAGELFF.

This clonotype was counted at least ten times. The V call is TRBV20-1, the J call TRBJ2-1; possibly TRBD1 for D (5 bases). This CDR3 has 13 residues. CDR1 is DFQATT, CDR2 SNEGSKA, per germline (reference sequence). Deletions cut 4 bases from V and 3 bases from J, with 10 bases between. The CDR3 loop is CSAKVQDYNEQFF. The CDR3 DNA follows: TGCAGTGCTAAGGTACAGGACTACAATGAGCAGTTCTTC.

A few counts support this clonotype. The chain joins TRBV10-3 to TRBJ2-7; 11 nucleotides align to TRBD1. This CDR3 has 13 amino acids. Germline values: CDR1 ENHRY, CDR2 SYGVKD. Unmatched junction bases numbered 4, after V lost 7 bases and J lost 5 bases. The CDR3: CAITLDRGHEQYF. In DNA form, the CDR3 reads TGTGCCATCACCCTGGACAGGGGGCACGAGCAGTACTTC.

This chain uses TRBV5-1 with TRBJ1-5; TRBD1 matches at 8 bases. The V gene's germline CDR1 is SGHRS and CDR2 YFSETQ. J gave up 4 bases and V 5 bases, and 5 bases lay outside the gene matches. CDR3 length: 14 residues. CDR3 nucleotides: TGCGCCAGCAGTCCGACAGGGGCAAATCAGCCCCAGCATTTT. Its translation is CASSPTGANQPQHF.

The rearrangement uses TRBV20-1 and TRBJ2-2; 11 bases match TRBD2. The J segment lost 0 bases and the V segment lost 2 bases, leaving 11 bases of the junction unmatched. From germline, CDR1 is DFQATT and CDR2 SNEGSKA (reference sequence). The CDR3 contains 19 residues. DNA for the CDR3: TGCAGTGCTAGACCACCCATTCTAGCGGGAGGCTCGAACACCGGGGAGCTGTTTTTT. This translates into CSARPPILAGGSNTGELFF.

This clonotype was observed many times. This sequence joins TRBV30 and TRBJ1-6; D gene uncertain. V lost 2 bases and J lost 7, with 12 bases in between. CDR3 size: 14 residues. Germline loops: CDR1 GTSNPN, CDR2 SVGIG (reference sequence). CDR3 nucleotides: TGTGCCTGGAGTACAAGACCGCTAAATTCACCCCTCCACTTT. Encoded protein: CAWSTRPLNSPLHF.

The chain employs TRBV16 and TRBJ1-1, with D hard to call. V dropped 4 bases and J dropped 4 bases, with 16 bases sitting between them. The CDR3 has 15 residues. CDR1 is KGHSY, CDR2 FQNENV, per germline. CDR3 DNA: TGTGCCAGCAGCCGTATTGCAGGTTCTGGCACTGAAGCTTTCTTT. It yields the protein CASSRIAGSGTEAFF.

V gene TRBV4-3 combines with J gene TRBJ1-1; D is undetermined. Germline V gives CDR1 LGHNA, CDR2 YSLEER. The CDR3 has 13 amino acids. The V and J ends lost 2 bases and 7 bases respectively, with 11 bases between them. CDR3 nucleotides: TGCGCCAGCAGCCAAACTGGACCGTTTGAAGCTTTCTTT. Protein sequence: CASSQTGPFEAFF.

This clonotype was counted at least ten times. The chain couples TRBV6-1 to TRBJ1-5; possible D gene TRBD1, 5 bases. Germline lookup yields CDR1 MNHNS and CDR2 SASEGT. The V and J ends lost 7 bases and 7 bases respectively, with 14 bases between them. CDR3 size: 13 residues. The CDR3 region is CASTKGASQPQHF. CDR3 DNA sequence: TGTGCCAGCACGAAAGGGGCGAGCCAGCCCCAGCATTTT.

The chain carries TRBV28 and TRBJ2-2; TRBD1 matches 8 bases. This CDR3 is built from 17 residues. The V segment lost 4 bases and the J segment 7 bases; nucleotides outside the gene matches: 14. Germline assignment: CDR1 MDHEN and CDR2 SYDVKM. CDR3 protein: CASSSPLGQGVVGELFF. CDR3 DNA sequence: TGTGCCAGCAGTTCCCCCCTCGGACAGGGAGTAGTCGGGGAGCTGTTTTTT.